A single sample gave rise to the 25 T cell receptor beta chains below, sequenced in a study of T-cell memory formation after mild COVID-19. TCRdb used MiXCR to reprocess the 5' RACE reads, holding one entry per CDR3 protein. The sample contains under 400,000 distinct CDR3 sequences, approximately 29% of which appear only once. Material: PBMCs or a T cell subset sorted from them (not recorded which). The receptors here all came from an adult woman who had mild COVID-19 (a few samples of this study predate the infection). Cell type and time point are not known.

This clonotype was detected only a few times. The chain joins TRBV12-3 or TRBV12-4 to TRBJ2-1, with D tentatively TRBD1 or TRBD2 (6 bases each). Trimming cost V 7 bases and J 11 bases, with 24 bases left between them. The CDR3 totals 15 residues. CDR3 residues: CASTPRGTVRGKQFF. The CDR3, as DNA: TGTGCCAGCACTCCCCGGGGGACTGTAAGGGGGAAGCAGTTCTTC.

This chain uses TRBV20-1 with TRBJ2-7; 10 bases line up with TRBD1. The junction had 10 bases not matched to a gene; V was cut back by 6 bases and J by 5 bases. There are 14 residues in the CDR3. In germline, CDR1 is DFQATT, CDR2 SNEGSKA (reference sequence). For the CDR3, the DNA is TGCAGTGCAACCTCGGGACAGGGGTTTCACGAGCAGTACTTC. Protein sequence: CSATSGQGFHEQYF.

This clonotype was seen more than once but under ten times. The chain carries TRBV7-9 and TRBJ2-1; 7 nucleotides line up with TRBD1. This CDR3 region has 14 residues. With 4 bases clipped from V and 2 bases from J, the junction kept 2 bases outside the gene matches. The germline CDR1 and CDR2 sequences are SEHNR and FQNEAQ (reference sequence). CDR3 protein: CASSYRGTYNEQFF. In DNA form, the CDR3 reads TGTGCCAGCAGCTACAGGGGTACCTACAATGAGCAGTTCTTC.

V usage is TRBV7-7 and J usage is TRBJ2-5; no reliable D call. V was trimmed by 1 base and J by 4 bases, leaving 10 bases between them. The CDR3 runs to 14 residues. CDR1 and CDR2 (germline): SSHAT, FNYEAQ (reference sequence). The DNA of the CDR3 is TGTGCCAGCAGCTTAGGCCAGGTCGGAGAGACCCAGTACTTC. Translation: CASSLGQVGETQYF.

There are many counts of this clonotype. V usage is TRBV7-3 and J usage is TRBJ2-3, with D uncertain. CDR1 and CDR2 (germline): SGHTA, FQGTGA. The CDR3 spans 12 residues. Trimming cost V 6 bases and J 3 bases, with 7 bases left between them. This chain's CDR3 is CASSQLTDTQYF. The DNA for the CDR3 is TGTGCCAGCAGTCAGCTGACAGATACGCAGTATTTT.

This clonotype was detected a few times. This rearrangement joins TRBV5-6 to TRBJ1-1; D unclear. Trimming cost V 2 bases and J 1 base, with 12 bases left between them. CDR1 is SGHDT and CDR2 is YYEEEE in the germline V gene. The CDR3 loop spans 15 amino acids. The DNA of the CDR3 is TGTGCCAGCAGCTTTCGCCGCAATAGGAACACTGAAGCTTTCTTT. Translated: CASSFRRNRNTEAFF.

This CDR3 is CASSFIGSAPDTQYF. CDR3 DNA: TGTGCCAGCAGCTTTATAGGGTCAGCGCCCGATACGCAGTATTTT. The V call is TRBV7-2, the J call TRBJ2-3; D ambiguous. CDR3 length: 15 residues. Germline V gene lookup returns CDR1 SGHTA and CDR2 FQGNSA. V dropped 3 bases and J dropped 6 bases, with 16 bases sitting between them.

This clonotype was detected only a few times. The V call is TRBV7-9, the J call TRBJ2-1, with 10 bases that match TRBD2. V was pared by 1 base and J by 4 bases, with 19 bases of the junction left unmatched. Germline CDR1 is SEHNR and CDR2 is FQNEAQ (reference sequence). CDR3 size: 21 residues. The CDR3 region is CASSLETRLASGGRRYNEQFF. The CDR3, as DNA: TGTGCCAGCAGCTTAGAGACCCGGCTGGCTAGCGGGGGACGTAGATACAATGAGCAGTTCTTC.

The CDR3 protein is CASSLIAGDQETQYF. CDR3 nucleotide sequence: TGCGCCAGCAGCTTGATAGCGGGGGACCAAGAGACCCAGTACTTC. The chain uses TRBV5-1 and TRBJ2-5; 9 bases are shared with TRBD2. CDR1 is SGHRS and CDR2 is YFSETQ in the germline V gene. The trim removed 1 base at V and 0 bases at J, leaving 1 base unmatched. The CDR3 extends over 15 amino acids.

The chain joins TRBV7-8 to TRBJ2-1; 8 bases map to TRBD2. V dropped 7 bases and J dropped 7; count of bases not matched to a gene: 15. Germline CDR1 is SGHVS and CDR2 is FQNEAQ. CDR3 length: 16 residues. In DNA, the CDR3 is TGTGCCAGCACCTCCCTTGCGGGGGGCAGTTCTAATGAGCAGTTCTTC. Translation: CASTSLAGGSSNEQFF. The full variable domain, with the rest looked up from reference TRBV7-8 and TRBJ2-1, is GAGVSQSPRYKVAKRGQDVALRCDPISGHVSLFWYQQALGQGPEFLTYFQNEAQLDKSGLPSDRFFAERPEGSVSTLKIQRTQQEDSAVYLCASTSLAGGSSNEQFFGPGTRLTVL.

V and J are TRBV29-1 and TRBJ2-3, with a possible D match to TRBD1 (6 bases). Germline-derived CDR1 and CDR2 are SQVTM and ANQGSEA. The CDR3 runs 14 residues. The ends were cut back, 4 bases at V and 5 bases at J, with 16 bases in the middle. For the CDR3, the DNA is TGCAGCGTTGGGGCGGACCAAGGGGGAGATACGCAGTATTTT. Translated, it gives CSVGADQGGDTQYF.

The genes are TRBV14 and TRBJ2-7; D might be TRBD1 or TRBD2, each matching 6 bases. Germline lookup yields CDR1 SGHDN and CDR2 FVKESK. Deletions cut 5 bases from V and 0 bases from J, with 11 bases between. The CDR3 has 14 residues. CDR3 region: CASSFGGGSYEQYF. In DNA, the CDR3 is TGTGCCAGCAGCTTCGGGGGCGGCTCCTACGAGCAGTACTTC.

The chain carries TRBV15 and TRBJ1-1; D not certain. The germline V and J ends were trimmed by 6 bases and 0 bases, with 8 bases remaining between them. The CDR3 runs to 13 residues. Germline V lookup: CDR1 LNHNV, CDR2 YYDKDF (reference sequence). The CDR3 spells CATSSSLNTEAFF. In DNA, the CDR3 is TGTGCCACCAGTTCGTCACTGAACACTGAAGCTTTCTTT.

This rearrangement joins TRBV20-1 to TRBJ2-3, with TRBD2 as a possible D gene (5 bases). The CDR3 is 15 residues long. Trimming removed 3 bases at V and 1 base at J, with 14 bases between. Germline CDR1 and CDR2: DFQATT and SNEGSKA (reference sequence). CDR3 bases: TGCAGTGCTAGCTGGACTGAGCCGGGCACAGATACGCAGTATTTT. Encoded protein: CSASWTEPGTDTQYF.

This clonotype was found once. The rearrangement joins TRBV2 to TRBJ1-5; 7 nucleotides match TRBD1. The CDR3 is 15 residues long. J lost 3 bases, V lost 5 bases, and 7 bases had no gene match. Germline-derived CDR1 and CDR2 are SNHLY and FYNNEI. The CDR3 bases are TGTGCCAGCAGTTTGGACAGGTCCCTCAATCAGCCCCAGCATTTT. It is translated as CASSLDRSLNQPQHF. The whole variable domain, filled in from reference TRBV2 and TRBJ1-5, reads EPEVTQTPSHQVTQMGQEVILRCVPISNHLYFYWYRQILGQKVEFLVSFYNNEISEKSEIFDDQFSVERPDGSNFTLKIRSTKLEDSAMYFCASSLDRSLNQPQHFGDGTRLSIL.

This clonotype was counted a few times. The V and J genes are TRBV19 and TRBJ2-7; D possibly corresponds to TRBD1 (6 bases). The CDR3 is 13 residues long. CDR1 LNHDA and CDR2 SQIVND come from the germline V gene (reference sequence). Trimming stripped 1 base from V and 2 bases from J, with 6 bases between. In nucleotides, the CDR3 is TGTGCCAGTAGTATAGCAGGGGCCTACGAGCAGTACTTC. Translation gives CASSIAGAYEQYF. Using reference TRBV19 and TRBJ2-7 for the parts outside the CDR3, the full variable domain is DGGITQSPKYLFRKEGQNVTLSCEQNLNHDAMYWYRQDPGQGLRLIYYSQIVNDFQKGDIAEGYSVSREKKESFPLTVTSAQKNPTAFYLCASSIAGAYEQYFGPGTRLTVT.

The table lists this clonotype with a few counts. The V and J genes are TRBV11-2 and TRBJ2-3; either TRBD1 or TRBD2 may supply D (5 bases each). Trimming took 3 bases from V and 4 from J, leaving 20 bases between them. The CDR3 runs to 17 residues. In germline, CDR1 is SGHAT, CDR2 FQNNGV. CDR3 sequence: CASSFGARGLQSDTQYF. CDR3 nucleotides: TGTGCCAGCAGCTTTGGGGCACGAGGGCTACAATCAGATACGCAGTATTTT.

Here the CDR3 DNA reads TGCAGTGCTAGAAACCCCGGAGGGGCGAGCTCCTACAATGAGCAGTTCTTC. It codes for CSARNPGGASSYNEQFF. The V call is TRBV20-1, the J call TRBJ2-1; a possible D gene is TRBD2 (6 bases). Between the trimmed V and J ends, which lost 2 bases and 0 bases, there was a span of 17 bases. The CDR3 is 17 residues long. Per the germline V gene, CDR1 is DFQATT and CDR2 is SNEGSKA (reference sequence).

V gene TRBV20-1 combines with J gene TRBJ1-2, with a weak D call TRBD1 (6 bases). Germline CDR1 reads DFQATT; CDR2 reads SNEGSKA (reference sequence). The CDR3 extends over 12 amino acids. Trimming removed 1 base at V and 5 bases at J, with 8 bases between. CDR3 DNA: TGCAGTGCTAGAGTGGGGGCTTATGGCTACACCTTC. Protein sequence: CSARVGAYGYTF.

This sequence joins TRBV12-3 or TRBV12-4 and TRBJ2-5, with TRBD1 as a possible D gene (6 bases). Trimming stripped 1 base from V and 2 bases from J, with 11 bases between. The length of the CDR3 is 15 residues. CDR3 sequence reads: CASSLGGQPQETQYF. CDR3 nucleotide sequence: TGTGCCAGCAGTTTAGGGGGACAACCGCAAGAGACCCAGTACTTC.

This clonotype was picked up a small number of times. This chain joins TRBV30 and TRBJ2-1; D gene uncertain. This CDR3 comprises 12 residues. V shed 4 bases and J shed 8 bases, with 12 bases lying between them. Per germline, CDR1 GTSNPN and CDR2 SVGIG (reference sequence). The CDR3 DNA is TGTGCCTGGAATATCGGGCTCCATGAGCAGTTCTTC. Translating it yields CAWNIGLHEQFF.

This clonotype was recorded at least ten times. This chain uses TRBV20-1 with TRBJ1-2, with 10 nucleotides matching TRBD1. The CDR3 is 14 amino acids. Germline CDR1 and CDR2: DFQATT and SNEGSKA (reference sequence). J was trimmed by 7 bases and V by 8 bases; bases with no gene match: 13. The CDR3, as DNA: TGCAGTCTAAAAAGCGACAGGGGGCGTAGTGGCTACACCTTC. It yields the protein CSLKSDRGRSGYTF.

This clonotype was counted a few times. The gene calls are TRBV20-1 and TRBJ1-6, with D tentatively TRBD1 (6 bases). CDR1 and CDR2 from the germline V gene are DFQATT and SNEGSKA (reference sequence). V shed 0 bases and J shed 9 bases, with 15 bases lying between them. CDR3 length: 15 amino acids. The CDR3: CSARDGQGSSSPLHF. The CDR3 coding sequence is TGCAGTGCTAGAGATGGGCAGGGGAGTAGTTCACCCCTCCACTTT.

The chain joins TRBV5-1 to TRBJ2-7; weak D call: TRBD1 (5 bases). The CDR3 spans 13 residues. Germline CDR1 and CDR2: SGHRS and YFSETQ. V lost 0 bases, J lost 5 bases, and 9 bases lay in between. Here the CDR3 reads CASSLGQGDEQYF. CDR3 bases: TGCGCCAGCAGCTTGGGACAAGGGGACGAGCAGTACTTC. Based on the CDR3 plus reference TRBV5-1 and TRBJ2-7, the full variable domain is KAGVTQTPRYLIKTRGQQVTLSCSPISGHRSVSWYQQTPGQGLQFLFEYFSETQRNKGNFPGRFSGRQFSNSRSEMNVSTLELGDSALYLCASSLGQGDEQYFGPGTRLTVT.

V gene TRBV6-6 combines with J gene TRBJ1-5; D remains ambiguous. Germline assignment: CDR1 MNHNY and CDR2 SVGAGI (reference sequence). The CDR3 extends over 17 amino acids. The V end was cut by 5 bases, the J end by 7 bases, with 24 bases between. The CDR3 nucleotides read TGTGCCAGCAGTGCCCTATCTTCGGGATTCTCCCAACAGCCCCAGCATTTT. Residues: CASSALSSGFSQQPQHF.